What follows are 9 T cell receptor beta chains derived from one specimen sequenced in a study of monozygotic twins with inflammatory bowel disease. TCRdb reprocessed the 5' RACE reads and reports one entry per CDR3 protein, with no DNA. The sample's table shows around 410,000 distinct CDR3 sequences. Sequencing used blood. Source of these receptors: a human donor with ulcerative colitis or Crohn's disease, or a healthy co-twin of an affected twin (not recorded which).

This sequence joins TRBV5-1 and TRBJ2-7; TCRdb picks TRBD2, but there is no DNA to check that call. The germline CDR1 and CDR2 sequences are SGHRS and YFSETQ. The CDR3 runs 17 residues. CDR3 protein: CASSHTVGLAGTYEQYF. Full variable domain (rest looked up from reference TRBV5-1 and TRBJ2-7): KAGVTQTPRYLIKTRGQQVTLSCSPISGHRSVSWYQQTPGQGLQFLFEYFSETQRNKGNFPGRFSGRQFSNSRSEMNVSTLELGDSALYLCASSHTVGLAGTYEQYFGPGTRLTVT.

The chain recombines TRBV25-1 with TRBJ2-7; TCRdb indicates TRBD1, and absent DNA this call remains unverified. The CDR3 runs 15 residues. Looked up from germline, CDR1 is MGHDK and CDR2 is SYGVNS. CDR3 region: CASSEGTGVSYERYF.

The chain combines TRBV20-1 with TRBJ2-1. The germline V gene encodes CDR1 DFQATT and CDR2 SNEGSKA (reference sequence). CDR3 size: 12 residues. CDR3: CSARTTYNEQFF.

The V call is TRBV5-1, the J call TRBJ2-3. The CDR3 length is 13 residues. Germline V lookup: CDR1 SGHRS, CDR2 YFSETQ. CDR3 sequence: CASSPIPWDTQYF.

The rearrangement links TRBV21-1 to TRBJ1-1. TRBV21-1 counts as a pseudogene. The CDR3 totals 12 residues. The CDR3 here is CASSKFRHEAFF.

The CDR3 region is CSADGGGGPSNQPQHF. This sequence joins TRBV20-1 and TRBJ1-5; TCRdb selects TRBD1, and the lack of DNA leaves this call unchecked. The CDR3 has 16 amino acids. The germline CDR1 and CDR2 sequences are DFQATT and SNEGSKA (reference sequence).

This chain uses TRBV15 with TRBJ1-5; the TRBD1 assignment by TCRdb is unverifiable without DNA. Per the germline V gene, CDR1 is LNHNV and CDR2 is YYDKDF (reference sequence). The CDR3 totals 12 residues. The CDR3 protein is CATGEGRQPQHF.

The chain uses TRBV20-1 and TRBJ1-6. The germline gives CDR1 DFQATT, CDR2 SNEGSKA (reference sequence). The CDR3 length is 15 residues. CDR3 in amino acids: CSARPLDSMDSPLHF.

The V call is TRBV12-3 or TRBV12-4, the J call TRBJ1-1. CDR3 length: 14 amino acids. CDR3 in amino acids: CASSLRHMNTEAFF.